A single sample is the source of the 22 T cell receptor beta chains below, sequenced in a study of blood T cell dynamics during melanoma immunotherapy. Profiling relied on immunoSEQ multiplex PCR, and the TCRdb table lists in-frame clones only, not all of them. The data contain about 6,300 clones, approximately 85% of them singletons. As to time point: week 3, after first cycle of checkpoint inhibitor. Material: blood, obtained from a patient treated with checkpoint blockade. These receptors all stem from a human donor with melanoma.

This chain connects TRBV5-6 to TRBJ2-1; D may be TRBD1 or TRBD2 (6 bases each). CDR1 is SGHDT, CDR2 YYEEEE, per germline. The CDR3 totals 17 residues. With 4 bases removed from V and 0 bases from J, the gap between germline ends came to 17 bases. CDR3 sequence reads: CASSKLLGGSSYNEQFF. CDR3 coding DNA: TGTGCCAGCAGCAAACTCTTAGGGGGGTCCTCCTACAATGAGCAGTTCTTC.

This chain connects TRBV5-4 to TRBJ2-3; 14 positions agree with TRBD2. The CDR3 is 18 amino acids. Germline V CDR1 and CDR2: SGHNT, YYREEE (reference sequence). The V and J ends lost 5 bases and 2 bases, in that order; junction bases with no gene match: 10. Here the CDR3 DNA reads TGTGCCAGCAGGTCCGGGACTAGCGGGGGCCTTAACACAGATACGCAGTATTTT. Amino acid sequence: CASRSGTSGGLNTDTQYF.

The chain is built from TRBV11-2 and TRBJ2-3; the match to TRBD1 covers 9 bases. The CDR3 loop spans 18 amino acids. With 5 bases clipped from V and 2 bases from J, the junction kept 14 bases outside the gene matches. Germline V gives CDR1 SGHAT, CDR2 FQNNGV. The CDR3 coding sequence is TGTGCCAGCAGCACTGGACAGGGGAGGTGGGCCCCCACAGATACGCAGTATTTT. Protein: CASSTGQGRWAPTDTQYF. Supplemented by reference TRBV11-2 and TRBJ2-3, the full variable domain reads EAGVAQSPRYKIIEKRQSVAFWCNPISGHATLYWYQQILGQGPKLLIQFQNNGVVDDSQLPKDRFSAERLKGVDSTLKIQPAKLEDSAVYLCASSTGQGRWAPTDTQYFGPGTRLTVL.

CDR3 in amino acids: CASTQFLAGGTDTQYF. CDR3 bases: TGTGCCAGCACCCAATTCCTAGCGGGGGGAACAGATACGCAGTATTTT. The rearrangement uses TRBV2 and TRBJ2-3; TRBD2 matches at 11 bases. The CDR3 runs to 16 residues. The germline V gene encodes CDR1 SNHLY and CDR2 FYNNEI. The V gene end was trimmed by 7 bases and the J gene end by 3 bases; junction bases not matched to a gene: 9.

The chain employs TRBV18 and TRBJ1-5, with a weak D call TRBD1 (5 bases). Germline V gene lookup returns CDR1 KGHSH and CDR2 LQKENI. V lost 0 bases and J lost 3, with 9 bases in between. CDR3 length: 15 residues. This chain's CDR3 is CASSPPQASNQPQHF. The CDR3 nucleotides are TGTGCCAGCTCACCACCACAGGCTTCCAATCAGCCCCAGCATTTT.

J is TRBJ1-2 and V is TRBV10-3; TRBD1 might be the D (6 bases). Germline-derived CDR1 and CDR2 are ENHRY and SYGVKD. The V end lost 0 bases, the J end lost 8 bases, and 16 bases lay between the germline ends. This CDR3 is 15 amino acids long. The CDR3 here is CAISESLTGSGGYTF. For the CDR3, the DNA is TGTGCCATCAGTGAGTCGCTAACAGGGTCAGGCGGCTACACCTTC.

The V and J genes are TRBV7-2 and TRBJ2-1; TRBD2 agrees at 9 bases. V shed 7 bases, J shed 6 bases, and the junction held 7 bases outside the gene matches. CDR3 size: 14 residues. CDR1 SGHTA and CDR2 FQGNSA come from the germline V gene. CDR3 in amino acids: CASMLQLAGNEQFF. CDR3 nucleotides: TGTGCCAGCATGTTACAACTAGCGGGCAATGAGCAGTTCTTC.

The chain is built from TRBV2 and TRBJ1-4, with 7 bases matching TRBD1. CDR1 is SNHLY, CDR2 FYNNEI, per germline. This CDR3 spans 14 amino acids. V dropped 5 bases and J dropped 7; count of bases not matched to a gene: 7. The DNA of the CDR3 is TGTGCCAGCAGTAAACAGGGGTCGTCTGAAAAACTGTTTTTT. As protein: CASSKQGSSEKLFF.

V and J are TRBV6-5 and TRBJ2-3; 7 bases map to TRBD2. V lost 2 bases, J lost 1 base, and 6 bases stayed unmatched. In germline, CDR1 is MNHEY, CDR2 SVGAGI. This CDR3 has 16 residues. The CDR3 spells CASSYGWSGGTDTQYF. CDR3 DNA: TGTGCCAGCAGTTACGGGTGGAGCGGGGGCACAGATACGCAGTATTTT.

This clone was counted a single time. V gene TRBV30 combines with J gene TRBJ2-3, with TRBD2 as a possible D gene (6 bases). Per germline, CDR1 GTSNPN and CDR2 SVGIG (reference sequence). The CDR3 has 11 amino acids. Trimming pared 5 bases from V and 4 bases from J, leaving 7 bases between. The CDR3 DNA is TGTGCCTGGGGGGAGGCAGATACGCAGTATTTT. As protein: CAWGEADTQYF.

V is TRBV28 and J is TRBJ1-5, with D possibly TRBD1 on 5 matching bases. Germline CDR1 MDHEN, CDR2 SYDVKM. The CDR3 length is 16 residues. Trimming left V 5 bases short and J 7 bases short, with 21 bases between. CDR3 in DNA: TGTGCCAGCAGTCCCCGGGGGTCAGGGTTGGGACAGCCCCAGCATTTT. It translates to CASSPRGSGLGQPQHF.

The chain couples TRBV28 to TRBJ2-1, with 9 bases that match TRBD2. This CDR3 comprises 16 residues. The junction had 14 bases not matched to a gene; V was cut back by 7 bases and J by 7 bases. CDR1 MDHEN and CDR2 SYDVKM come from the germline V gene. CDR3 sequence (DNA): TGTGCCAGCACCCTTCCCTGGCGGGGGGGCCTTAATGAGCAGTTCTTC. Translated, it gives CASTLPWRGGLNEQFF. Together with reference TRBV28 and TRBJ2-1, the CDR3 gives the full variable domain: DVKVTQSSRYLVKRTGEKVFLECVQDMDHENMFWYRQDPGLGLRLIYFSYDVKMKEKGDIPEGYSVSREKKERFSLILESASTNQTSMYLCASTLPWRGGLNEQFFGPGTRLTVL.

The chain joins TRBV20-1 to TRBJ2-7; D remains unclear. The CDR3 runs to 11 residues. V was shortened by 3 bases and J by 3 bases, with 6 bases between the two germline ends. Germline V gives CDR1 DFQATT, CDR2 SNEGSKA (reference sequence). The CDR3 is CSASINYEQYF. DNA of the CDR3: TGCAGTGCTAGTATAAACTACGAGCAGTACTTC.

This clone was seen only a few times. The V and J genes are TRBV6-6 and TRBJ1-5; D is unresolved. Germline values: CDR1 MNHNY, CDR2 SVGAGI (reference sequence). Trimming took 0 bases from V and 7 from J, leaving 13 bases between them. The CDR3 contains 15 residues. CDR3 bases: TGTGCCAGCAGTTACTCGGATAGGGTCGGACAGCCCCAGCATTTT. Protein sequence: CASSYSDRVGQPQHF.

The chain has TRBV4-1 and TRBJ1-3, with D tentatively TRBD1 (5 bases). The V end lost 4 bases, the J end lost 4 bases, and 14 bases lay between the germline ends. CDR3 length: 15 residues. From germline, CDR1 is MGHRA and CDR2 YSYEKL. DNA for the CDR3: TGCGCCAGCAGCCCGATAGGGGTTGGAGGAAACACCATATATTTT. Protein product: CASSPIGVGGNTIYF.

The chain couples TRBV2 to TRBJ2-3; D tentatively fits TRBD1 or TRBD2 (6 bases each). In germline, CDR1 is SNHLY, CDR2 FYNNEI. V shed 8 bases and J shed 4 bases, with 16 bases lying between them. This CDR3 comprises 14 residues. The CDR3 protein is CASWSRGAPDTQYF. Here the CDR3 DNA reads TGTGCCAGCTGGTCGAGGGGGGCCCCAGATACGCAGTATTTT.

This clone has just one count. The chain has TRBV2 and TRBJ2-1; D not resolved. V lost 6 bases, J lost 4 bases, and 13 bases lay in between. The length of the CDR3 is 14 residues. Germline CDR1 reads SNHLY; CDR2 reads FYNNEI. DNA of the CDR3: TGTGCCAGCAGCGCTTTGGGCACATACAATGAGCAGTTCTTC. It specifies CASSALGTYNEQFF.

The rearrangement joins TRBV9 to TRBJ1-5, with D possibly matching TRBD1 (5 bases). The length of the CDR3 is 15 residues. V lost 0 bases and J lost 1, with 8 bases in between. Germline V CDR1 and CDR2: SGDLS, YYNGEE. CDR3 sequence reads: CASSVARGSNQPQHF. CDR3 coding DNA: TGTGCCAGCAGCGTAGCTAGGGGAAGCAATCAGCCCCAGCATTTT.

The chain links TRBV5-1 to TRBJ1-1; D uncertain. The CDR3 sequence is 13 residues long. In germline, CDR1 is SGHRS, CDR2 YFSETQ. The V and J ends lost 0 bases and 7 bases respectively, with 10 bases between them. The CDR3 region is CASSLAWQNEAFF. CDR3 in DNA: TGCGCCAGCAGCTTGGCCTGGCAGAATGAAGCTTTCTTT.

V and J are TRBV10-1 and TRBJ2-3; D ambiguous. The CDR3 covers 14 residues. V lost 4 bases to trimming and J lost 8 bases, with 16 bases between them. Germline assignment: CDR1 WNHNN and CDR2 SYGVQD (reference sequence). The CDR3 region has the DNA TGCGCCAGCAGTGCCACCCCGTTTGGCATTACGCAGTATTTT. This encodes CASSATPFGITQYF.

The genes are TRBV5-1 and TRBJ1-1; D is ambiguous. V shed 4 bases and J shed 1 base, with 11 bases lying between them. Germline V lookup: CDR1 SGHRS, CDR2 YFSETQ. The length of the CDR3 is 14 residues. In DNA form, the CDR3 reads TGCGCCAGCAGCACCGGCCGGGAGAACACTGAAGCTTTCTTT. As protein: CASSTGRENTEAFF.

The V and J genes are TRBV9 and TRBJ2-1; D is undetermined. V was cut by 1 base and J by 8 bases, with 4 bases left in between. Germline CDR1 and CDR2: SGDLS and YYNGEE. This CDR3 is 11 amino acids long. CDR3 sequence (DNA): TGTGCCAGCAGCGTAAAAGATGAGCAGTTCTTC. The encoded protein is CASSVKDEQFF.